This entry lists 19 T cell receptor beta chains sequenced from one sample in a study of Graves' ophthalmopathy and Graves' hyperthyroidism. The authors amplified TCR beta CDR3 regions from RNA transcripts. A first-round RT-PCR used HTBI primers, followed by a second-round multiplex PCR. In TCRdb, the multiplex PCR reads were re-called with MiXCR into one record per CDR3 protein. The repertoire holds hundreds of thousands of distinct CDR3 sequences, 20% to 25% seen once, with around 3.2% in the top ten. The sequencing sample was made of peripheral blood. These receptor sequences come from a woman between 18 and 29 years old with stable Graves' hyperthyroidism.

The CDR3 spells CASSEGDFEAFF. The CDR3 DNA is TGTGCCAGCAGTGAAGGCGACTTTGAAGCTTTCTTT. The chain uses TRBV6-4 and TRBJ1-1, with D uncertain. CDR1 is MRHNA, CDR2 SNTAGT, per germline. V was clipped by 3 bases and J by 7 bases, with 9 bases between them. This CDR3 region has 12 residues.

Ten or more counts support this clonotype. The chain carries TRBV6-2 or TRBV6-3 and TRBJ1-2, with TRBD1 matching 8 bases. Germline V gene sequence: CDR1 MNHEY, CDR2 SVGEGT. Unmatched junction bases numbered 9, after V lost 6 bases and J lost 6 bases. The CDR3 spans 14 residues. CDR3 protein: CASRDTGQEDGYTF. For the CDR3, the DNA is TGTGCCAGCAGGGATACGGGACAGGAAGATGGCTACACCTTC.

This clonotype was counted a single time. A much larger clonotype is one base distant, so this may be a read error. The V call is TRBV11-3, the J call TRBJ2-7; D unresolved. This CDR3 has 15 amino acids. Germline CDR1 reads SGHNT; CDR2 reads YENEEA. Trimming cost V 7 bases and J 0 bases, with 16 bases left between them. The CDR3 nucleotides read TGTGCCAGCATCCGGAGACCGTCTAGCTCCTACGAGCAGTACTTC. It translates to CASIRRPSSSYEQYF.

The chain uses TRBV12-5 and TRBJ1-5, with D hard to call. The CDR3 has 13 amino acids. With 1 base removed from V and 3 bases from J, the gap between germline ends came to 4 bases. Germline values: CDR1 LGHNT, CDR2 FRNRAP. The CDR3 region is CASGLAPNQPQHF. The CDR3 bases are TGTGCTAGTGGTTTGGCGCCCAATCAGCCCCAGCATTTT.

For this clonotype: This may arise from a read error, as a much more abundant clone is one base away. This chain connects TRBV6-1 to TRBJ1-2, with D unclear. The germline V gene has CDR1 MNHNS and CDR2 SASEGT. V lost 5 bases to trimming and J lost 3 bases, with 4 bases between them. This CDR3 has 11 amino acids. The CDR3, as DNA: TGTGCCAGCAGTATGGACTATGGCTACACCTTC. Translating it yields CASSMDYGYTF.

This clonotype was seen ten or more times. The chain carries TRBV6-2 or TRBV6-3 and TRBJ1-1; 7 bases are a match to TRBD1. The CDR3 is made up of 14 amino acids. The V gene end was trimmed by 4 bases and the J gene end by 9 bases; junction bases not matched to a gene: 11. Germline CDR1 is MNHEY and CDR2 is SVGEGT. The CDR3 loop is CASSSDRAVLKAFF. CDR3 nucleotides: TGTGCCAGCAGTTCTGACAGGGCTGTTTTAAAAGCTTTCTTT.

This clonotype was seen ten or more times. The chain is built from TRBV19 and TRBJ1-1; TRBD1 might be the D (6 bases). V was clipped by 5 bases and J by 5 bases, with 12 bases between them. The CDR3 has 13 residues. Per the germline V gene, CDR1 is LNHDA and CDR2 is SQIVND (reference sequence). Here the CDR3 DNA reads TGTGCCAGTAGTGCAGGGGTTCGAACTGAAGCTTTCTTT. This gives the protein CASSAGVRTEAFF.

This clonotype was seen only a few times. This chain connects TRBV30 to TRBJ1-2; TRBD1 might be the D (5 bases). The CDR3 sequence is 15 residues long. V was shortened by 5 bases and J by 5 bases, with 21 bases between the two germline ends. Per the germline V gene, CDR1 is GTSNPN and CDR2 is SVGIG (reference sequence). Here the CDR3 DNA reads TGTGCCTGGGGGGGGATGGCCCCCTCCCGGTATGGCTACACCTTC. Amino acids: CAWGGMAPSRYGYTF.

The chain combines TRBV6-1 with TRBJ2-5, with 8 bases matching TRBD1. The CDR3 is 15 residues long. Germline values: CDR1 MNHNS, CDR2 SASEGT. V dropped 6 bases and J dropped 4; count of bases not matched to a gene: 10. The CDR3 region has the DNA TGTGCCAGCAGATCCGGTGACAGGGGACTAGAGACCCAGTACTTC. Protein sequence: CASRSGDRGLETQYF.

This clonotype was counted many times. The chain links TRBV11-2 to TRBJ2-7; D call uncertain. V gave up 3 bases and J gave up 3 bases, with 9 bases separating them. CDR1 SGHAT and CDR2 FQNNGV come from the germline V gene. The CDR3 covers 13 residues. Here the CDR3 reads CASSLDRDYEQYF. CDR3 in DNA: TGTGCCAGCAGCTTGGACCGCGACTACGAGCAGTACTTC. Variable domain in full (rest from reference TRBV11-2 and TRBJ2-7): EAGVAQSPRYKIIEKRQSVAFWCNPISGHATLYWYQQILGQGPKLLIQFQNNGVVDDSQLPKDRFSAERLKGVDSTLKIQPAKLEDSAVYLCASSLDRDYEQYFGPGTRLTVT.

The J gene is TRBJ1-1, the V gene TRBV7-2, with D tentatively TRBD1 (6 bases). Germline assignment: CDR1 SGHTA and CDR2 FQGNSA. V was trimmed by 5 bases and J by 5 bases, leaving 12 bases between them. This CDR3 spans 13 amino acids. Here the CDR3 DNA reads TGTGCCAGCAGCCAACAGGGTTGGACTGAAGCTTTCTTT. Translating it yields CASSQQGWTEAFF.

J is TRBJ2-7 and V is TRBV4-3; 9 bases line up with TRBD1. The germline V gene has CDR1 LGHNA and CDR2 YSLEER. J lost 6 bases, V lost 4 bases, and 13 bases had no gene match. CDR3 length: 16 residues. This CDR3 is CASSPLLGTGFSEQYF. The CDR3 coding sequence is TGCGCCAGCAGCCCCCTCTTAGGGACAGGGTTCAGCGAGCAGTACTTC.

Ten or more counts support this clonotype. V usage is TRBV6-5 and J usage is TRBJ1-1; D gene unclear. Between the trimmed V and J ends, which lost 0 bases and 4 bases, there was a span of 12 bases. Germline CDR1 and CDR2: MNHEY and SVGAGI. CDR3 size: 15 residues. The DNA of the CDR3 is TGTGCCAGCAGTTACTCTGGGAGACCCTTCACTGAAGCTTTCTTT. Its protein is CASSYSGRPFTEAFF.

This clonotype occurred a few times. The chain uses TRBV20-1 and TRBJ2-2; 13 bases map to TRBD2. With 4 bases clipped from V and 2 bases from J, the junction kept 7 bases outside the gene matches. The CDR3 loop spans 17 amino acids. CDR1 is DFQATT, CDR2 SNEGSKA, per germline (reference sequence). The CDR3 sequence is CSAKGLAGRSNTGELFF. The CDR3 coding sequence is TGCAGTGCTAAGGGACTAGCGGGGAGGTCAAACACCGGGGAGCTGTTTTTT.

This clonotype occurred a few times. The chain combines TRBV12-3 or TRBV12-4 with TRBJ2-7; no firm D call. V was shortened by 7 bases and J by 5 bases, with 12 bases between the two germline ends. This CDR3 spans 12 amino acids. Here the CDR3 DNA reads TGTGCCAGCACTTCAGACCAGCACGAGCAGTACTTC. Its translation is CASTSDQHEQYF.

This clonotype was observed at least ten times. This chain joins TRBV20-1 and TRBJ2-7; 9 bases are a match to TRBD1. Germline values: CDR1 DFQATT, CDR2 SNEGSKA (reference sequence). The CDR3 contains 12 residues. The trim removed 4 bases at V and 3 bases at J, leaving 1 base unmatched. The CDR3: CSAKGQGYEQYF. CDR3 bases: TGCAGTGCTAAGGGACAGGGCTACGAGCAGTACTTC.

J is TRBJ1-1 and V is TRBV6-1, with TRBD1 identical over 7 bases. J was trimmed by 0 bases and V by 11 bases; bases with no gene match: 15. This CDR3 is 16 amino acids long. Per the germline V gene, CDR1 is MNHNS and CDR2 is SASEGT. CDR3 loop: CAASYGEGALNTEAFF. The CDR3 region has the DNA TGTGCCGCATCATACGGGGAGGGGGCATTGAACACTGAAGCTTTCTTT.

The table lists this clonotype with many counts. J is TRBJ2-5 and V is TRBV7-2; 10 bases are a match to TRBD1. Germline lookup yields CDR1 SGHTA and CDR2 FQGNSA. This CDR3 spans 14 amino acids. The junction had 4 bases not matched to a gene; V was cut back by 4 bases and J by 5 bases. The CDR3 DNA is TGTGCCAGCAGCTGGGGACAGGGGTGGGAGACCCAGTACTTC. Protein: CASSWGQGWETQYF.

The sample holds many counts of this clonotype. V and J are TRBV12-3 or TRBV12-4 and TRBJ1-1, with TRBD1 matching 11 bases. V gave up 5 bases and J gave up 5 bases; unmatched junction bases: 7. The CDR3 length is 15 residues. DNA of the CDR3: TGTGCCAGCAGTGACGGACAGGGGGCGAAGACTGAAGCTTTCTTT. It codes for CASSDGQGAKTEAFF.